The TCR beta chain described here comes from a study of T cells after yellow fever vaccination. Notes on the study in general: A limited proportion of clonotypes was detected within both the CD4 and CD8 compartments. Post-booster samples contained most primary-vaccination clones (approximately 97% CD4, about 90% CD8). Contaminating bulk clonotypes could be abundant in FACS-sorted repertoires.

For TCR, cDNA came from 5'RACE template switching, which added a universal primer site and UMIs. MiXCR, applied by TCRdb to the 5' RACE reads, yields one record per CDR3 protein. This sample yields some 350,000 distinct CDR3 sequences, of which roughly 4.3% are seen a single time; around 23% belongs to the top ten. The CDR3 consists of 16 residues. V was clipped by 0 bases and J by 2 bases; unmatched bases: 5. The germline gives CDR1 SGDLS, CDR2 YYNGEE. This clonotype was recorded a few times. The antigen is unknown. This clonotype was sampled from a man younger than 30 who received the YFV17D yellow fever vaccine. The sample here was PBMCs, taken 5 days after the yellow fever booster vaccination. V gene TRBV9 combines with J gene TRBJ2-3; 8 bases agree with TRBD2. For the CDR3, the DNA is TGTGCCAGCAGCGTAGGAGCGGGGGACTCCACAGATACGCAGTATTTT. Its translation is CASSVGAGDSTDTQYF.